The rows below give T cell receptor beta chains drawn from one sample of a study of regulatory T cells in long-lasting Graves disease. TCRdb reanalysed the multiplex PCR reads using MiXCR and keeps one entry per CDR3 protein. The sample includes about 500,000 distinct CDR3 sequences, around 13% seen only once; the top ten take almost 9%. This sample was also put to use in a study of T cells in Graves' hyperthyroidism and ophthalmopathy.

Specimen: peripheral blood mononuclear cells (PBMCs), collected at new diagnosis, from a patient treated with antithyroid drugs. Every receptor here comes from a woman in her 30s with Graves disease. CDR3s include the opening cysteine and the closing phenylalanine or tryptophan. D genes are given only for firm matches. Some rows mark clone size as missing; the rest say once, few, many or name a class of expanded clone.

j_call | d_call | v_call | clone_size | cdr3_aa | cdr3_nt
TRBJ2-7 | . | TRBV20-1 | . | CSAYLPAFAYEQYF | TGCAGTGCATACCTACCGGCCTTCGCCTACGAGCAGTACTTC
TRBJ2-3 | . | TRBV6-5 | many | CASSYVVSSTDTQYF | TGTGCCAGCAGTTACGTCGTCTCTAGCACAGATACGCAGTATTTT
TRBJ2-1 | . | TRBV6-2/TRBV6-3 | many | CASSYSITGYNEQFF | TGTGCCAGCAGTTACTCAATAACAGGCTACAATGAGCAGTTCTTC
TRBJ1-1 | . | TRBV5-4 | few | CASSLPTTEAFF | TGTGCCAGCAGCTTGCCAACGACGGAAGCTTTCTTT
TRBJ2-1 | . | TRBV7-2 | many | CASSSYGNEQFF | TGTGCCAGCAGCTCTTATGGCAATGAGCAGTTCTTC
TRBJ1-2 | . | TRBV18 | many | CASSPGDNYGYTF | TGTGCCAGCAGCCCGGGGGACAACTATGGCTACACCTTC
TRBJ2-7 | TRBD1 | TRBV11-2 | many | CASSIGTAIEQYF | TGTGCCAGCAGCATCGGGACAGCCATAGAGCAGTACTTC
TRBJ1-2 | . | TRBV12-3/TRBV12-4 | many | CASSFGLIGSYTF | TGTGCCAGCAGTTTCGGACTCATCGGGAGCTACACCTTC
TRBJ2-1 | . | TRBV7-3 | many | CASSRARDNNEQFF | TGTGCCAGCAGCCGAGCGCGGGACAACAATGAGCAGTTCTTC
TRBJ2-1 | . | TRBV11-1 | . | CASSRQGAGEPYNEQFF | TGTGCCAGCAGCCGCCAGGGGGCGGGAGAACCCTACAATGAGCAGTTCTTC
TRBJ1-1 | . | TRBV7-9 | few | CASSDAFTSRTEAFF | TGTGCCAGCAGCGATGCTTTCACGTCGAGGACTGAAGCTTTCTTT
TRBJ1-5 | . | TRBV2 | . | CASRPQGSTGNQPQHF | TGTGCCAGCAGACCACAGGGTTCGACCGGCAATCAGCCCCAGCATTTT
TRBJ1-3 | . | TRBV20-1 | few | CSARDQTTGSGNTIYF | TGCAGTGCTAGAGATCAAACTACAGGATCTGGAAACACCATATATTTT
TRBJ2-3 | . | TRBV3-1 | . | CASSQEKVISDGPTDTQYF | TGTGCCAGCAGCCAAGAAAAGGTCATATCGGACGGACCCACAGATACGCAGTATTTT
TRBJ1-1 | . | TRBV6-5 | few | CASSYRWELNTEAFF | TGTGCCAGCAGTTACCGATGGGAGCTGAACACTGAAGCTTTCTTT